The 32 T cell receptor beta chains below all came from one sample that was sequenced in a study of CD8 T cells in Susac syndrome. An amount of RNA that ranged from about 0.45 to 1 ug was reverse transcribed with random hexamers. TCRdb analysed the immunoSEQ multiplex PCR reads with MiXCR anew, one entry per CDR3 protein. This table has some 300,000 distinct CDR3 sequences, roughly 85% appearing once. Sequences were obtained from CD8+ T cells from PBMCs. The receptor set was obtained from a human donor with multiple sclerosis.

This chain joins TRBV19 and TRBJ2-2; 12 positions agree with TRBD2. Germline-derived CDR1 and CDR2 are LNHDA and SQIVND (reference sequence). This CDR3 contains 15 residues. V dropped 5 bases and J dropped 6; count of bases not matched to a gene: 4. CDR3 nucleotide sequence: TGTGCCAGTAGTGTACTAGCGGGAGGTCCCGGGGAGCTGTTTTTT. As protein: CASSVLAGGPGELFF.

V is TRBV3-1 and J is TRBJ2-7; 7 bases align to TRBD1. V gave up 0 bases and J gave up 1 base; unmatched junction bases: 6. CDR1 is LGHDT, CDR2 YNNKEL, per germline (reference sequence). The CDR3 is 16 residues long. DNA of the CDR3: TGTGCCAGCAGCCAAGAAGGACAGGAGCCTTCCTACGAGCAGTACTTC. Protein: CASSQEGQEPSYEQYF.

The rearrangement links TRBV27 to TRBJ1-1; TRBD1 is a possible D gene (6 bases). Germline loops: CDR1 MNHEY, CDR2 SMNVEV (reference sequence). The V end was cut by 1 base, the J end by 4 bases, with 16 bases between. The CDR3 covers 16 residues. The chain's CDR3 is CASSLLASTGATEAFF. Written as DNA, the CDR3 is TGTGCCAGCAGTTTATTGGCCTCGACAGGAGCCACTGAAGCTTTCTTT.

This chain uses TRBV19 with TRBJ2-6; possibly TRBD1 for D (5 bases). Trimming pared 1 base from V and 0 bases from J, leaving 7 bases between. Germline CDR1 and CDR2: LNHDA and SQIVND (reference sequence). This CDR3 has 16 amino acids. The CDR3 DNA reads as TGTGCCAGTAGTATAGGACAGCTCTCTGGGGCCAACGTCCTGACTTTC. Translation: CASSIGQLSGANVLTF.

In its sample, this clonotype was seen once. The chain links TRBV7-9 to TRBJ2-7; TRBD2 matches 12 bases. The CDR3 runs 16 residues. Germline loops: CDR1 SEHNR, CDR2 FQNEAQ (reference sequence). Unmatched junction bases numbered 8, after V lost 5 bases and J lost 3 bases. CDR3 sequence: CASSPRLAGEVYEQYF. CDR3 sequence (DNA): TGTGCCAGCAGCCCTCGACTAGCGGGAGAAGTCTACGAGCAGTACTTC.

The rearrangement uses TRBV7-9 and TRBJ1-5; D not certain. The V and J ends lost 3 bases and 7 bases respectively, with 10 bases between them. CDR1 and CDR2 from the germline V gene are SEHNR and FQNEAQ (reference sequence). The CDR3 runs to 13 residues. CDR3 coding DNA: TGTGCCAGCAGCTTGGGAATCGGCCAGCCCCAGCATTTT. This sequence encodes CASSLGIGQPQHF.

The J gene is TRBJ2-4, the V gene TRBV5-8; possibly TRBD2 for D (6 bases). Trimming left V 0 bases short and J 0 bases short, with 19 bases between. This CDR3 region has 19 residues. Germline CDR1 reads SGHTS; CDR2 reads YDEGEE. CDR3 region: CASSLAAASWGLAKNIQYF. CDR3 nucleotide sequence: TGTGCCAGCAGCTTGGCGGCAGCGAGCTGGGGACTAGCCAAAAACATTCAGTACTTC.

The CDR3 loop is CATRRGPSEQYF. The CDR3 DNA reads TGTGCCACCCGAAGGGGACCCAGCGAGCAGTACTTC. This chain connects TRBV6-2 or TRBV6-3 to TRBJ2-7; D might be TRBD1 or TRBD2, each matching 5 bases. Germline-derived CDR1 and CDR2 are MNHEY and SVGEGT. Trimming stripped 10 bases from V and 6 bases from J, with 16 bases between. The CDR3 runs 12 residues.

The chain is built from TRBV15 and TRBJ2-7; possible D gene TRBD1, 5 bases. V lost 4 bases and J lost 4, with 14 bases in between. The length of the CDR3 is 14 residues. Germline CDR1 and CDR2: LNHNV and YYDKDF (reference sequence). The DNA for the CDR3 is TGTGCCACCAGCACAGGGCCCAGCAGGTACGAGCAGTACTTC. Protein product: CATSTGPSRYEQYF.

This clonotype was picked up one time. The genes are TRBV7-9 and TRBJ2-3; TRBD2 matches at 12 bases. Germline lookup yields CDR1 SEHNR and CDR2 FQNEAQ (reference sequence). Unmatched junction bases numbered 3, after V lost 4 bases and J lost 4 bases. The CDR3 is made up of 15 amino acids. The CDR3 nucleotides read TGTGCCAGCAGCTCTGGGACTAGCGGGCCAGATACGCAGTATTTT. Its translation: CASSSGTSGPDTQYF.

The chain couples TRBV6-5 to TRBJ1-2; D uncertain. Trimming left V 1 base short and J 4 bases short, with 7 bases between. In germline, CDR1 is MNHEY, CDR2 SVGAGI. This CDR3 spans 13 amino acids. CDR3 in DNA: TGTGCCAGCAGTTACTTGGCGGGCTATGGCTACACCTTC. This sequence encodes CASSYLAGYGYTF.

The chain employs TRBV30 and TRBJ2-7; 12 nucleotides align to TRBD2. Losses at the gene ends were 5 bases for V and 1 base for J; bases not matched to a gene: 6. This CDR3 region has 15 residues. Germline CDR1 reads GTSNPN; CDR2 reads SVGIG (reference sequence). In nucleotides, the CDR3 is TGTGCCTGGGAACTAGCGGGAGGACTTTCCTACGAGCAGTACTTC. Protein product: CAWELAGGLSYEQYF.

This chain joins TRBV28 and TRBJ2-3, with no clear D. V lost 4 bases and J 6 bases, leaving 8 bases between the germline ends. There are 12 residues in the CDR3. CDR1 is MDHEN, CDR2 SYDVKM, per germline. The CDR3 coding sequence is TGTGCCAGCAGTTCCTTATGGGATACGCAGTATTTT. Translation gives CASSSLWDTQYF.

J is TRBJ2-7 and V is TRBV5-6, with 7 bases identical to TRBD1. The CDR3 length is 16 residues. The junction had 9 bases not matched to a gene; V was cut back by 0 bases and J by 3 bases. From germline, CDR1 is SGHDT and CDR2 YYEEEE. CDR3 DNA sequence: TGTGCCAGCAGCTTGGGGGTGACAGGGAGAAACTACGAGCAGTACTTC. Translation gives CASSLGVTGRNYEQYF.

This chain joins TRBV7-9 and TRBJ2-7, with TRBD1 matching over 7 bases. This CDR3 spans 13 amino acids. J gave up 4 bases and V 4 bases, and 4 bases lay outside the gene matches. CDR1 and CDR2 from the germline V gene are SEHNR and FQNEAQ (reference sequence). The CDR3 region has the DNA TGTGCCAGCAGCTCGGGACAGAAGTACGAGCAGTACTTC. This sequence encodes CASSSGQKYEQYF.

This chain connects TRBV4-1 to TRBJ1-1; D uncertain. Germline-derived CDR1 and CDR2 are MGHRA and YSYEKL. V dropped 4 bases and J dropped 4 bases, with 19 bases sitting between them. The CDR3 is 16 amino acids. The CDR3 coding sequence is TGCGCCAGCAGCCCCGAGGGCCGGGTAGTAGGCACTGAAGCTTTCTTT. Its translation: CASSPEGRVVGTEAFF.

The V and J genes are TRBV27 and TRBJ2-7; 7 nucleotides match TRBD1. Germline V gives CDR1 MNHEY, CDR2 SMNVEV (reference sequence). V was pared by 4 bases and J by 4 bases, with 13 bases of the junction left unmatched. CDR3 length: 16 residues. CDR3 loop: CASSSQPGQRLYEQYF. The CDR3 DNA is TGTGCCAGCAGTTCACAACCGGGACAGAGGCTATACGAGCAGTACTTC.

The chain couples TRBV4-3 to TRBJ2-7; D is unclear. Germline CDR1 reads LGHNA; CDR2 reads YSLEER. Trimming removed 1 base from V and 4 bases from J, with 11 bases in between. This CDR3 region has 14 residues. The CDR3 region is CASSQVGESYEQYF. CDR3 coding DNA: TGCGCCAGCAGCCAAGTTGGGGAAAGTTACGAGCAGTACTTC.

The V gene is TRBV12-3 or TRBV12-4, the J gene TRBJ2-4, with D perhaps TRBD2 (6 bases). CDR3 length: 17 residues. Deletions cut 7 bases from V and 3 bases from J, with 22 bases between. CDR3 sequence reads: CASTPGGTTLGKNIQYF. CDR3 DNA sequence: TGTGCCAGCACCCCTGGCGGGACCACCTTGGGCAAAAACATTCAGTACTTC.

The rearrangement uses TRBV6-5 and TRBJ1-2; D is ambiguous. Trimming shortened V by 7 bases and J by 1 base, and 13 bases separated the two germline ends. Germline V lookup: CDR1 MNHEY, CDR2 SVGAGI. There are 14 residues in the CDR3. The CDR3 nucleotides read TGTGCCAGCACCTGGGATCCATTTAACTATGGCTACACCTTC. This encodes CASTWDPFNYGYTF.

V gene TRBV28 combines with J gene TRBJ2-1; no clear D. Germline assignment: CDR1 MDHEN and CDR2 SYDVKM. The V end was cut by 6 bases, the J end by 2 bases, with 17 bases between. CDR3 length equals 16 residues. CDR3 coding DNA: TGTGCCAGCAGGCAAGGAAGGGTGATTGCCTACAATGAGCAGTTCTTC. It translates to CASRQGRVIAYNEQFF.

The chain couples TRBV5-6 to TRBJ2-7, with D perhaps TRBD2 (6 bases). The germline V gene has CDR1 SGHDT and CDR2 YYEEEE. Trimming cost V 4 bases and J 4 bases, with 24 bases left between them. The CDR3 is made up of 17 amino acids. The CDR3: CASSDTGGGATPYEQYF. The CDR3 region has the DNA TGTGCCAGCAGCGACACCGGTGGCGGGGCGACCCCATACGAGCAGTACTTC. Full variable domain (outside the CDR3, taken from reference TRBV5-6 and TRBJ2-7): DAGVTQSPTHLIKTRGQQVTLRCSPKSGHDTVSWYQQALGQGPQFIFQYYEEEERQRGNFPDRFSGHQFPNYSSELNVNALLLGDSALYLCASSDTGGGATPYEQYFGPGTRLTVT.

J is TRBJ2-3 and V is TRBV4-3; 8 bases fit TRBD2. The trim removed 0 bases at V and 4 bases at J, leaving 9 bases unmatched. Germline loops: CDR1 LGHNA, CDR2 YSLEER. The CDR3 is 17 amino acids. This CDR3 reads CASSQEISGRRPDTQYF. The CDR3 DNA reads as TGCGCCAGCAGCCAAGAAATCAGCGGGAGAAGGCCAGATACGCAGTATTTT.

This clonotype has just one count. The gene calls are TRBV24-1 and TRBJ2-5; perhaps TRBD2 as D (6 bases). The germline V gene has CDR1 KGHDR and CDR2 SFDVKD. The CDR3 contains 17 residues. The V end was cut by 3 bases, the J end by 4 bases, with 20 bases between. The CDR3 DNA is TGTGCCACCAGTGATAATGACTGGGTAGCGGATGGAGAGACCCAGTACTTC. Translating gives CATSDNDWVADGETQYF.

Here the CDR3 reads CASSPGTSERDTQYF. In DNA, the CDR3 is TGCGCCAGCAGCCCAGGGACTAGCGAACGAGATACGCAGTATTTT. The gene calls are TRBV5-1 and TRBJ2-3; 10 nucleotides agree with TRBD2. Per the germline V gene, CDR1 is SGHRS and CDR2 is YFSETQ. V was clipped by 4 bases and J by 5 bases; unmatched bases: 7. This CDR3 is built from 15 residues.

The table lists this clonotype with a few counts. The genes are TRBV6-2 or TRBV6-3 and TRBJ2-2; TRBD1 might be the D (5 bases). V was shortened by 5 bases and J by 2 bases, with 9 bases between the two germline ends. This CDR3 is built from 14 residues. CDR1 MNHEY and CDR2 SVGEGT come from the germline V gene. CDR3 protein: CASSQGRNTGELFF. The DNA of the CDR3 is TGTGCCAGCAGTCAGGGTCGAAACACCGGGGAGCTGTTTTTT.

V and J are TRBV6-5 and TRBJ2-6, with a tentative D call TRBD1 (6 bases). Germline V gene sequence: CDR1 MNHEY, CDR2 SVGAGI. Deletions cut 9 bases from V and 0 bases from J, with 9 bases between. The CDR3 extends over 14 amino acids. CDR3 nucleotide sequence: TGTGCCAGTAGACAGGTCTCTGGGGCCAACGTCCTGACTTTC. Amino acid sequence: CASRQVSGANVLTF.

The V gene is TRBV4-3, the J gene TRBJ1-2; D is ambiguous. Looked up from germline, CDR1 is LGHNA and CDR2 is YSLEER. Trimming took off 0 bases at V and 5 bases at J, with 10 bases between the two ends. The CDR3 consists of 14 residues. The CDR3 region is CASSQDQADYGYTF. DNA for the CDR3: TGCGCCAGCAGCCAAGATCAGGCAGATTATGGCTACACCTTC.

CDR3 protein: CASSAGTGGADTQYF. Written as DNA, the CDR3 is TGTGCCAGCAGCGCCGGGACAGGGGGGGCAGATACGCAGTATTTT. The genes are TRBV5-4 and TRBJ2-3, with 11 bases that match TRBD1. CDR3 length: 15 amino acids. V was pared by 4 bases and J by 4 bases, with 5 bases of the junction left unmatched. Germline V lookup: CDR1 SGHNT, CDR2 YYREEE (reference sequence).

The chain has TRBV5-1 and TRBJ2-7; D possibly uses TRBD1 or TRBD2 (5 bases each). CDR1 SGHRS and CDR2 YFSETQ come from the germline V gene. This CDR3 is built from 13 residues. The V end lost 7 bases, the J end lost 1 base, and 12 bases lay between the germline ends. This CDR3 is CASGAGLSYEQYF. The CDR3 nucleotides are TGCGCCAGCGGGGCGGGCCTTTCCTACGAGCAGTACTTC.

Here the CDR3 DNA reads TGTGCCAGCAGCCAAGGCTCGACAGGGGTGGTCGAGCAGTACTTC. Translated, it gives CASSQGSTGVVEQYF. The chain has TRBV14 and TRBJ2-7, with 8 bases that match TRBD1. The CDR3 has 15 residues. The junction had 8 bases not matched to a gene; V was cut back by 1 base and J by 6 bases. Germline CDR1 reads SGHDN; CDR2 reads FVKESK.

The sample holds one count of this clonotype. The CDR3 DNA follows: TGTGCCTGGGGGGACAGGGGCTCTATGGGCTACACCTTC. It yields the protein CAWGDRGSMGYTF. The chain joins TRBV30 to TRBJ1-2, with 10 bases identical to TRBD1. Germline V CDR1 and CDR2: GTSNPN, SVGIG (reference sequence). This CDR3 is 13 amino acids long. V dropped 5 bases and J dropped 8; count of bases not matched to a gene: 8.